The next 8 T cell receptor beta chains were all read from a single sample in a study of shared T cell receptors in the human thymus. The assay was immunoSEQ multiplex PCR, and TCRdb's table has in-frame clones only and misses some. The data contain more than 550,000 clones, about 87% of them singletons. These data were also filed under a second study, of human thymus T cells.

The sample consisted of thymocytes. The source is a boy under two years old with a congenital heart defect.

This clone was seen only once. CDR3 DNA: TGTGCCAGCAGCAAAGTTCGACTAGCGGGCTCCTACAATGAGCAGTTCTTC. Protein product: CASSKVRLAGSYNEQFF. The chain employs TRBV21-1 and TRBJ2-1; TRBD2, the table's D call, lacks a check against the DNA. TRBV21-1 is a pseudogene segment. The CDR3 has 17 amino acids.

V gene TRBV11-3 combines with J gene TRBJ1-5; perhaps TRBD1 as D (6 bases). Germline assignment: CDR1 SGHNT and CDR2 YENEEA. The CDR3 has 18 residues. Trimming removed 5 bases from V and 2 bases from J, with 22 bases in between. The CDR3 loop reads CASSPLRGGSFGNQPQHF. The CDR3 coding sequence is TGTGCCAGCAGCCCTTTGAGGGGGGGCAGCTTTGGCAATCAGCCCCAGCATTTT.

The chain joins TRBV29-1 to TRBJ2-2, with 12 bases identical to TRBD2. The CDR3 is 17 residues long. Germline V lookup: CDR1 SQVTM, CDR2 ANQGSEA. V dropped 3 bases and J dropped 5; count of bases not matched to a gene: 10. This CDR3 reads CSVERLAGGRRTGELFF. The DNA of the CDR3 is TGCAGCGTTGAGCGGCTAGCGGGGGGGCGAAGGACCGGGGAGCTGTTTTTT.

The chain joins TRBV19 to TRBJ1-1, with TRBD1 identical over 8 bases. The J segment lost 11 bases and the V segment lost 0 bases, leaving 8 bases of the junction unmatched. Germline assignment: CDR1 LNHDA and CDR2 SQIVND (reference sequence). CDR3 size: 14 residues. The CDR3 loop is CASSIDVQGAAAFF. The CDR3, as DNA: TGTGCCAGTAGTATAGATGTTCAGGGGGCGGCGGCTTTCTTT.

J is TRBJ2-1 and V is TRBV27; 11 bases align to TRBD2. This CDR3 has 14 amino acids. With 5 bases clipped from V and 9 bases from J, the junction kept 6 bases outside the gene matches. CDR1 and CDR2 (germline): MNHEY, SMNVEV (reference sequence). The CDR3 DNA reads TGTGCCAGCAGTCCACTAGCGGGGGTTGGTGAGCAGTTCTTC. Encoded protein: CASSPLAGVGEQFF.

CDR3 region: CASSPRGRGEKLFF. The CDR3 DNA reads TGTGCCAGCAGCCCCAGGGGGCGCGGTGAAAAACTGTTTTTT. This rearrangement joins TRBV6-6 to TRBJ1-4; TRBD1 matches at 8 bases. J lost 7 bases, V lost 6 bases, and 7 bases had no gene match. This CDR3 is 14 amino acids long. Germline CDR1 reads MNHNY; CDR2 reads SVGAGI (reference sequence).

This sequence joins TRBV5-4 and TRBJ2-7; 8 nucleotides agree with TRBD1. Germline CDR1 SGHNT, CDR2 YYREEE (reference sequence). This CDR3 is 15 amino acids long. V was pared by 3 bases and J by 2 bases, with 7 bases of the junction left unmatched. CDR3 loop: CASSSGQGPTYEQYF. The DNA for the CDR3 is TGTGCCAGCAGCTCTGGACAGGGTCCCACCTACGAGCAGTACTTC.

The chain is built from TRBV28 and TRBJ1-1, with D unclear. Germline loops: CDR1 MDHEN, CDR2 SYDVKM. V lost 6 bases and J 1 base, leaving 18 bases between the germline ends. The length of the CDR3 is 16 residues. This CDR3 is CASSPTGEGPNTEAFF. CDR3 bases: TGTGCCAGCAGCCCAACGGGCGAGGGCCCGAACACTGAAGCTTTCTTT.